Here is one TCR beta chain with its context. Samples were taken several times over chemoradiotherapy. The entry originates in a study of chemoradiotherapy in HPV16-positive cancers. Generated by immunoSEQ multiplex PCR, the TCRdb table keeps only in-frame clones and is missing some. This table holds approximately 7,700 clones, more than 70% found once. There are 11 residues in the CDR3. Germline CDR1 reads ENHRY; CDR2 reads SYGVKD. Losses at the gene ends were 7 bases for V and 6 bases for J; bases not matched to a gene: 2. The chain links TRBV10-3 to TRBJ1-1; 7 nucleotides align to TRBD1. Sequencing was performed on tumor tissue, taken from a patient who underwent chemoradiotherapy. This sequence originates from a human donor with HPV-associated anogenital cancer. The CDR3: CAITQGAEAFF. The CDR3 DNA follows: TGTGCCATCACCCAGGGGGCTGAAGCTTTCTTT.